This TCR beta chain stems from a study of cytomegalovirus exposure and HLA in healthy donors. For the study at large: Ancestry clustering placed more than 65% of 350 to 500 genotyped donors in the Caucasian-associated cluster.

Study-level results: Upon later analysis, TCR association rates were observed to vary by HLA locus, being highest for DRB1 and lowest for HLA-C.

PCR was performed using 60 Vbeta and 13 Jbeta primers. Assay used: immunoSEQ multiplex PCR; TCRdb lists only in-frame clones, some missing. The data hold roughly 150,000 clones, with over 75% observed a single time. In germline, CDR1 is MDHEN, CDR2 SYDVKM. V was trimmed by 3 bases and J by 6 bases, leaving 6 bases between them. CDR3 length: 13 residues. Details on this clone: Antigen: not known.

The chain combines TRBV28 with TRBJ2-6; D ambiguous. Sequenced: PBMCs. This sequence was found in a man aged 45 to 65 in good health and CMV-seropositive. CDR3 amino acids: CASSFGEANVLTF. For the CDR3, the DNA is TGTGCCAGCAGTTTCGGAGAGGCCAACGTCCTGACTTTC.